These 20 T cell receptor beta chains came from one sample sequenced in a study of regulatory T cells in long-lasting Graves disease. Time point given: newly diagnosed GD, antithyroid drugs for less than 3 months. There was RNA extracted from PBMCs, and the TCR library was made from it. In building TCR beta libraries, iRepertoire HTBI primers were used together with Arm-PCR of CDR3 regions. A single record per CDR3 protein comes from TCRdb applying MiXCR to the multiplex PCR reads. The sample consists of 580,000 or so distinct CDR3 sequences, roughly 16% of them appearing once. This same sample was also taken into another study, of T cells in Graves' hyperthyroidism and ophthalmopathy.

The sample here was peripheral blood mononuclear cells (PBMCs), taken at new diagnosis, from a patient treated with antithyroid drugs. The source is a man aged 18 to 30 with Graves disease.

This clonotype has ten or more counts. The CDR3 bases are TGTGCCAGCAGCGTCCGACTCGGCAGGACCTACGAGCAGTACTTC. It codes for CASSVRLGRTYEQYF. The chain joins TRBV5-5 to TRBJ2-7, with no clear D. This CDR3 has 15 amino acids. From germline, CDR1 is SGHKS and CDR2 YYEKEE (reference sequence). V shed 4 bases and J shed 2 bases, with 16 bases lying between them.

CDR3 nucleotide sequence: TGTGCCACCAGTGAGGGGACAGTCAGCTATGGCTACACCTTC. This codes for CATSEGTVSYGYTF. This chain uses TRBV24-1 with TRBJ1-2; 7 positions match TRBD1. The J segment lost 4 bases and the V segment lost 4 bases, leaving 5 bases of the junction unmatched. Germline lookup yields CDR1 KGHDR and CDR2 SFDVKD. The CDR3 length is 14 residues.

This clonotype was detected a few times. This CDR3 reads CASSLGISGEQYF. The CDR3 nucleotides read TGTGCCAGCAGCTTGGGCATCTCGGGCGAGCAGTACTTC. The chain joins TRBV5-4 to TRBJ2-7; no definite D call. The CDR3 runs to 13 residues. CDR1 SGHNT and CDR2 YYREEE come from the germline V gene (reference sequence). The V end was cut by 0 bases, the J end by 6 bases, with 10 bases between.

The rearrangement uses TRBV9 and TRBJ2-7; TRBD1 matches 10 bases. The V gene's germline CDR1 is SGDLS and CDR2 YYNGEE. The CDR3 contains 18 residues. Losses at the gene ends were 4 bases for V and 5 bases for J; bases not matched to a gene: 18. CDR3 nucleotide sequence: TGTGCCAGCAGCCCGACCCTTTCCGGGACAGGGGATGGTCACGAGCAGTACTTC. Translated, it gives CASSPTLSGTGDGHEQYF.

The sample holds many counts of this clonotype. The chain's CDR3 is CASRATGQETQYF. CDR3 sequence (DNA): TGTGCCAGCAGGGCGACAGGGCAAGAGACCCAGTACTTC. This chain uses TRBV6-1 with TRBJ2-5; the match to TRBD1 covers 7 bases. The CDR3 has 13 residues. V shed 6 bases, J shed 2 bases, and the junction held 3 bases outside the gene matches. The germline V gene encodes CDR1 MNHNS and CDR2 SASEGT.

The chain is built from TRBV6-1 and TRBJ1-2, with a weak D call TRBD1 (5 bases). This CDR3 spans 13 amino acids. Trimming took off 2 bases at V and 8 bases at J, with 12 bases between the two ends. Germline CDR1 is MNHNS and CDR2 is SASEGT. CDR3 sequence (DNA): TGTGCCAGCAGTGAAAACCTTCAGGGCGGCTACACCTTC. It yields the protein CASSENLQGGYTF.

This clonotype came up many times. V and J are TRBV3-1 and TRBJ2-1; TRBD1 matches at 7 bases. Germline V gene sequence: CDR1 LGHDT, CDR2 YNNKEL (reference sequence). The J segment lost 5 bases and the V segment lost 2 bases, leaving 6 bases of the junction unmatched. This CDR3 is 15 amino acids long. The DNA for the CDR3 is TGTGCCAGCAGCCAAAGACACAGGGGAGACAATGAGCAGTTCTTC. This gives the protein CASSQRHRGDNEQFF.

The CDR3: CASSLTWARDTELFF. The CDR3 coding sequence is TGCGCCAGCAGCTTGACTTGGGCCCGTGATACTGAGCTGTTTTTT. V is TRBV5-1 and J is TRBJ2-2; unclear D gene. Trimming removed 1 base from V and 11 bases from J, with 18 bases in between. The CDR3 covers 15 residues. The V gene's germline CDR1 is SGHRS and CDR2 YFSETQ.

This clonotype was picked up many times. The genes are TRBV11-2 and TRBJ2-7, with D hard to call. The CDR3 loop spans 13 amino acids. The V end was cut by 5 bases, the J end by 4 bases, with 12 bases between. Germline CDR1 SGHAT, CDR2 FQNNGV. The CDR3 is CASSPGSGYEQYF. For the CDR3, the DNA is TGTGCCAGCAGCCCCGGATCCGGGTACGAGCAGTACTTC.

This clonotype has more than one count but fewer than ten. The rearrangement joins TRBV7-9 to TRBJ1-1, with TRBD1 matching over 8 bases. The junction had 11 bases not matched to a gene; V was cut back by 5 bases and J by 0 bases. CDR1 and CDR2 (germline): SEHNR, FQNEAQ (reference sequence). This CDR3 region has 17 residues. CDR3 bases: TGTGCCAGCAGCCCACCCCCCGGGACAGGTATGAACACTGAAGCTTTCTTT. It encodes CASSPPPGTGMNTEAFF. The variable domain in full, with the rest retrieved from reference TRBV7-9 and TRBJ1-1, is DTGVSQNPRHKITKRGQNVTFRCDPISEHNRLYWYRQTLGQGPEFLTYFQNEAQLEKSRLLSDRFSAERPKGSFSTLEIQRTEQGDSAMYLCASSPPPGTGMNTEAFFGQGTRLTVV.

The chain recombines TRBV4-1 with TRBJ2-1; D not certain. The CDR3 runs to 15 residues. Germline values: CDR1 MGHRA, CDR2 YSYEKL. The V and J ends lost 0 bases and 8 bases respectively, with 14 bases between them. The CDR3 protein is CASSQDQVLPDEQFF. The DNA for the CDR3 is TGCGCCAGCAGCCAAGATCAGGTCTTGCCGGATGAGCAGTTCTTC.

The sample holds many counts of this clonotype. The rearrangement joins TRBV11-2 to TRBJ2-1, with TRBD2 as a possible D gene (5 bases). The V end lost 6 bases, the J end lost 3 bases, and 15 bases lay between the germline ends. Germline CDR1 is SGHAT and CDR2 is FQNNGV. The CDR3 is 15 residues long. The CDR3 sequence: CASRYGGLVYNEQFF. The DNA of the CDR3 is TGTGCCAGCAGATACGGCGGGCTAGTCTACAATGAGCAGTTCTTC. Filled out from reference TRBV11-2 and TRBJ2-1, the complete variable domain reads EAGVAQSPRYKIIEKRQSVAFWCNPISGHATLYWYQQILGQGPKLLIQFQNNGVVDDSQLPKDRFSAERLKGVDSTLKIQPAKLEDSAVYLCASRYGGLVYNEQFFGPGTRLTVL.

Only a few counts were recorded for this clonotype. The junction shows a germline mismatch at one end, possibly a read error. The chain uses TRBV28 and TRBJ2-1, with 10 positions matching TRBD2. CDR1 MDHEN and CDR2 SYDVKM come from the germline V gene. The CDR3 has 16 residues. CDR3 residues: CASSGASGSPYNKQFF. The CDR3 DNA reads TGTGCCAGCAGTGGGGCTAGCGGGAGTCCCTACAATAAGCAGTTCTTC.

The rearrangement links TRBV2 to TRBJ2-1; 8 bases match TRBD2. V was clipped by 5 bases and J by 3 bases; unmatched bases: 12. The CDR3 runs to 17 residues. Germline CDR1 SNHLY, CDR2 FYNNEI. DNA of the CDR3: TGTGCCAGCAGTTGGGGGCCCACCGGGACTAGCTACAATGAGCAGTTCTTC. It codes for CASSWGPTGTSYNEQFF.

This clonotype appeared a few times. The chain is built from TRBV10-1 and TRBJ2-5, with TRBD2 matching 7 bases. The V gene end was trimmed by 6 bases and the J gene end by 2 bases; junction bases not matched to a gene: 12. The CDR3 contains 16 residues. Per the germline V gene, CDR1 is WNHNN and CDR2 is SYGVQD (reference sequence). Written as DNA, the CDR3 is TGCGCCAGCAGCGAGCAACCGGGACTAAGGCAAGAGACCCAGTACTTC. Amino acids: CASSEQPGLRQETQYF.

The chain recombines TRBV30 with TRBJ2-3; 11 nucleotides match TRBD2. The CDR3 contains 21 residues. In germline, CDR1 is GTSNPN, CDR2 SVGIG (reference sequence). V was pared by 0 bases and J by 0 bases, with 17 bases of the junction left unmatched. The DNA for the CDR3 is TGTGCCTGGAGTGTAGAGTTTGTACTAGCGGGAGATCCGTCTAGCACAGATACGCAGTATTTT. It encodes CAWSVEFVLAGDPSSTDTQYF.

This clonotype was counted at least ten times. This chain joins TRBV3-1 and TRBJ2-7, with a weak D call TRBD1 (6 bases). Looked up from germline, CDR1 is LGHDT and CDR2 is YNNKEL (reference sequence). The V end was cut by 4 bases, the J end by 0 bases, with 13 bases between. This CDR3 region has 15 residues. CDR3 region: CASSRDRRNSYEQYF. In nucleotides, the CDR3 is TGTGCCAGCAGCCGCGACAGGCGGAACTCCTACGAGCAGTACTTC.

This clonotype was seen more than once but under ten times. The chain links TRBV25-1 to TRBJ2-1, with 7 positions matching TRBD1. From germline, CDR1 is MGHDK and CDR2 SYGVNS. The CDR3 extends over 15 amino acids. J lost 0 bases, V lost 1 base, and 0 bases had no gene match. CDR3 sequence (DNA): TGTGCCAGCAGTGAATCAGGGGGCTCCTACAATGAGCAGTTCTTC. Translating gives CASSESGGSYNEQFF.

In DNA, the CDR3 is TGCGCCAGCAGCTACGGACAGGGGCAGAGCTCCTATAATTCACCCCTCCACTTT. Translation gives CASSYGQGQSSYNSPLHF. The chain links TRBV5-1 to TRBJ1-6; 9 nucleotides match TRBD1. Germline CDR1 reads SGHRS; CDR2 reads YFSETQ. After removal of 3 bases from V and 0 bases from J, the junction contained 7 bases not matched to a gene. The CDR3 sequence is 18 residues long.

This clonotype was found many times. V and J are TRBV11-2 and TRBJ2-3, with 7 bases matching TRBD2. This CDR3 contains 15 residues. The germline V gene has CDR1 SGHAT and CDR2 FQNNGV. V shed 1 base and J 1 base; nucleotides not matched to a gene: 2. CDR3 region: CASSLALAGTDTQYF. CDR3 in DNA: TGTGCCAGCAGCTTAGCGCTAGCGGGCACAGATACGCAGTATTTT.